The 21 T cell receptor beta chains below were found in one sample sequenced in a study of beta chain features in type 1 diabetes. Reverse transcribing all isolated RNA meant expressed TCRB transcripts were sequenced. Measured with immunoSEQ multiplex PCR; TCRdb has only the in-frame clones, and not every one. This sample carries 230,000 or so clones, more than 15% of them seen once, and the ten largest clones take 0.065% to 0.095%. Study results and caveats: TCRB CDR3 length was moderately but significantly reduced in all four CD4+ subsets of Type 1 diabetes patients.

What these receptors recognize is not known. The specimen sequenced was naive CD4+ T cells from blood. The origin of the receptors is a man aged 25-40 years with type 1 diabetes.

The rearrangement links TRBV5-4 to TRBJ2-5; 8 bases fit TRBD2. After removal of 9 bases from V and 4 bases from J, the junction contained 5 bases not matched to a gene. This CDR3 has 12 amino acids. Per the germline V gene, CDR1 is SGHNT and CDR2 is YYREEE (reference sequence). Here the CDR3 reads CATSGSGETQYF. The CDR3 DNA sequence: TGTGCCACGAGCGGGAGCGGAGAGACCCAGTACTTC.

This clone has just a few counts. The V call is TRBV4-1, the J call TRBJ2-1; 8 bases line up with TRBD2. Germline V CDR1 and CDR2: MGHRA, YSYEKL. The CDR3 is made up of 18 amino acids. V was pared by 0 bases and J by 8 bases, with 15 bases of the junction left unmatched. CDR3 coding DNA: TGCGCCAGCAGCCAAGAGACCAGGGGAGCGGGAGCCTGGTATGAGCAGTTCTTC. It codes for CASSQETRGAGAWYEQFF.

Concerning this clone: Other DNA sequences in this specimen translate into the identical CDR3. The rearrangement links TRBV29-1 to TRBJ1-1, with a tentative D call TRBD1 (5 bases). Germline CDR1 reads SQVTM; CDR2 reads ANQGSEA. The CDR3 contains 12 residues. V was shortened by 7 bases and J by 0 bases, with 9 bases between the two germline ends. The CDR3, as DNA: TGCAGCGGCCAGGGCCTGAACACTGAAGCTTTCTTT. It is translated as CSGQGLNTEAFF.

The rearrangement links TRBV9 to TRBJ2-5; TRBD2 matches 8 bases. In germline, CDR1 is SGDLS, CDR2 YYNGEE. The V gene end was trimmed by 4 bases and the J gene end by 5 bases; junction bases not matched to a gene: 10. The CDR3 consists of 15 residues. The CDR3 DNA follows: TGTGCCAGCAGCTCCGCGGGGGGCTATGTTGAGACCCAGTACTTC. It is translated as CASSSAGGYVETQYF.

The rearrangement links TRBV29-1 to TRBJ2-3; D not resolved. Germline assignment: CDR1 SQVTM and CDR2 ANQGSEA. V was trimmed by 2 bases and J by 0 bases, leaving 3 bases between them. This CDR3 contains 12 residues. The CDR3 loop is CSVEPSTDTQYF. The CDR3 DNA reads TGCAGCGTTGAACCTAGCACAGATACGCAGTATTTT.

This clone was detected only a few times. The rearrangement joins TRBV5-4 to TRBJ2-4; either TRBD1 or TRBD2 may supply D (5 bases each). Germline V gives CDR1 SGHNT, CDR2 YYREEE (reference sequence). The CDR3 has 14 residues. The V end was cut by 1 base, the J end by 8 bases, with 13 bases between. In nucleotides, the CDR3 is TGTGCCAGCAGCTTGAGAGGGACGAGGGACATTCAGTACTTC. This gives the protein CASSLRGTRDIQYF.

This clone has just a few counts. The rearrangement joins TRBV21-1 to TRBJ1-2. TRBV21-1 has pseudogene status. The CDR3 is 12 amino acids. CDR3 region: CASSRSNYGYTF. Written as DNA, the CDR3 is TGTGCCAGCAGCAGATCCAACTATGGCTACACCTTC.

This chain connects TRBV7-2 to TRBJ1-4; the D is unclear. The length of the CDR3 is 12 residues. The V gene's germline CDR1 is SGHTA and CDR2 FQGNSA. Trimming removed 3 bases at V and 12 bases at J, with 11 bases between. The CDR3 DNA reads TGTGCCAGCAGCTTGTCGGCCGGGGAACTGTTTTTT. Its protein is CASSLSAGELFF.

The V and J genes are TRBV10-3 and TRBJ2-5, with 8 bases identical to TRBD2. The CDR3 contains 14 residues. The V gene's germline CDR1 is ENHRY and CDR2 SYGVKD. V shed 6 bases, J shed 5 bases, and the junction held 8 bases outside the gene matches. The CDR3 nucleotides are TGTGCCATCAGCCCGCGGGGGGTGGAGGAGACCCAGTACTTC. Its protein is CAISPRGVEETQYF.

This clone was counted between two and nine times. The chain carries TRBV15 and TRBJ2-5, with a possible D match to TRBD1 (6 bases). The CDR3 is 15 amino acids. From germline, CDR1 is LNHNV and CDR2 YYDKDF (reference sequence). Trimming removed 0 bases at V and 4 bases at J, with 12 bases between. The CDR3 DNA is TGTGCCACCAGCAGAGATATCTTCAGGGGAGAGACCCAGTACTTC. The encoded protein is CATSRDIFRGETQYF.

This clone was seen a few times. The rearrangement uses TRBV29-1 and TRBJ1-1; D call uncertain. This CDR3 is 15 amino acids long. CDR1 SQVTM and CDR2 ANQGSEA come from the germline V gene. Trimming removed 3 bases from V and 0 bases from J, with 14 bases in between. CDR3 region: CSVEFLETVNTEAFF. In DNA form, the CDR3 reads TGCAGCGTTGAGTTCCTTGAGACCGTGAACACTGAAGCTTTCTTT.

Note on this clone: Other DNA sequences in this sample translate to the same CDR3. This sequence joins TRBV6-5 and TRBJ2-2; no definite D call. Per the germline V gene, CDR1 is MNHEY and CDR2 is SVGAGI. V dropped 0 bases and J dropped 0 bases, with 2 bases sitting between them. This CDR3 is 14 amino acids long. The DNA for the CDR3 is TGTGCCAGCAGTTACTCACCGAACACCGGGGAGCTGTTTTTT. Protein product: CASSYSPNTGELFF.

The sample holds a few counts of this clone. J is TRBJ1-1 and V is TRBV19; D is unclear. Looked up from germline, CDR1 is LNHDA and CDR2 is SQIVND (reference sequence). Deletions cut 5 bases from V and 6 bases from J, with 10 bases between. CDR3 length: 12 residues. CDR3 coding DNA: TGTGCCAGTAGTCACTTGGGCGCTGAAGCTTTCTTT. The encoded protein is CASSHLGAEAFF.

This chain joins TRBV28 and TRBJ2-7; D is undetermined. The CDR3 length is 12 residues. V was pared by 4 bases and J by 6 bases, with 10 bases between. Germline CDR1 reads MDHEN; CDR2 reads SYDVKM. CDR3 sequence reads: CASSSNPSEQYF. In nucleotides, the CDR3 is TGTGCCAGCAGTTCCAATCCATCCGAGCAGTACTTC.

The chain couples TRBV30 to TRBJ2-7; 7 nucleotides line up with TRBD2. Trimming took 4 bases from V and 4 from J; bases not matched to a gene: 10. Germline-derived CDR1 and CDR2 are GTSNPN and SVGIG (reference sequence). CDR3 length: 14 residues. The CDR3 bases are TGTGCCTGGAACCGGGACTACCAGGATTACGAGCAGTACTTC. Translated: CAWNRDYQDYEQYF. Using reference TRBV30 and TRBJ2-7 for the parts outside the CDR3, the full variable domain is SQTIHQWPATLVQPVGSPLSLECTVEGTSNPNLYWYRQAAGRGLQLLFYSVGIGQISSEVPQNLSASRPQDRQFILSSKKLLLSDSGFYLCAWNRDYQDYEQYFGPGTRLTVT.

This chain links TRBV10-3 with TRBJ2-2; D is ambiguous. Between the trimmed V and J ends, which lost 11 bases and 1 base, there was a span of 5 bases. Germline CDR1 is ENHRY and CDR2 is SYGVKD. CDR3 size: 11 residues. CDR3 in DNA: TGTGCCGCCAGGAACACCGGGGAGCTGTTTTTT. This sequence encodes CAARNTGELFF.

The chain carries TRBV7-9 and TRBJ2-3; the match to TRBD1 covers 7 bases. Germline V gives CDR1 SEHNR, CDR2 FQNEAQ (reference sequence). The CDR3 sequence is 16 residues long. The V segment lost 3 bases and the J segment 6 bases; nucleotides outside the gene matches: 12. DNA for the CDR3: TGTGCCAGCAGCTTGGTGAAGGGGGCCAAACCCGATACGCAGTATTTT. It translates to CASSLVKGAKPDTQYF.

The chain carries TRBV27 and TRBJ1-2; D is possibly TRBD1 (6 bases). In germline, CDR1 is MNHEY, CDR2 SMNVEV (reference sequence). The V and J ends lost 4 bases and 4 bases respectively, with 13 bases between them. The CDR3 loop spans 14 amino acids. The CDR3 bases are TGTGCCAGCAGTTACAGGGACCGGGCCTATGGCTACACCTTC. The encoded protein is CASSYRDRAYGYTF.

The sample holds a few counts of this clone. The chain employs TRBV29-1 and TRBJ2-3; 9 positions match TRBD2. V was pared by 4 bases and J by 5 bases, with 19 bases of the junction left unmatched. This CDR3 region has 18 residues. Germline CDR1 is SQVTM and CDR2 is ANQGSEA. The CDR3 is CSVVRLSVAGGPLDTQYF. The CDR3 nucleotides read TGCAGCGTTGTGAGGCTGAGTGTGGCGGGAGGGCCTCTAGATACGCAGTATTTT.

The rearrangement joins TRBV29-1 to TRBJ2-7, with 9 bases fitting TRBD1. V shed 8 bases and J 3 bases; nucleotides not matched to a gene: 8. The CDR3 length is 13 residues. Germline CDR1 is SQVTM and CDR2 is ANQGSEA. Here the CDR3 reads CSPAPGQGYEQYF. The CDR3 bases are TGCAGCCCCGCCCCGGGACAGGGCTACGAGCAGTACTTC.

This clone was detected only a few times. Additional DNA sequences in this sample encode the identical CDR3. The V call is TRBV30, the J call TRBJ2-5; D gene unclear. CDR1 GTSNPN and CDR2 SVGIG come from the germline V gene (reference sequence). The V gene lost 2 bases and the J gene lost 5 bases, with 6 bases spanning the gap. The CDR3 runs to 11 residues. The chain's CDR3 is CAWSPRETQYF. Written as DNA, the CDR3 is TGTGCCTGGAGTCCGAGGGAGACCCAGTACTTC. Variable domain in full (rest from reference TRBV30 and TRBJ2-5): SQTIHQWPATLVQPVGSPLSLECTVEGTSNPNLYWYRQAAGRGLQLLFYSVGIGQISSEVPQNLSASRPQDRQFILSSKKLLLSDSGFYLCAWSPRETQYFGPGTRLLVL.